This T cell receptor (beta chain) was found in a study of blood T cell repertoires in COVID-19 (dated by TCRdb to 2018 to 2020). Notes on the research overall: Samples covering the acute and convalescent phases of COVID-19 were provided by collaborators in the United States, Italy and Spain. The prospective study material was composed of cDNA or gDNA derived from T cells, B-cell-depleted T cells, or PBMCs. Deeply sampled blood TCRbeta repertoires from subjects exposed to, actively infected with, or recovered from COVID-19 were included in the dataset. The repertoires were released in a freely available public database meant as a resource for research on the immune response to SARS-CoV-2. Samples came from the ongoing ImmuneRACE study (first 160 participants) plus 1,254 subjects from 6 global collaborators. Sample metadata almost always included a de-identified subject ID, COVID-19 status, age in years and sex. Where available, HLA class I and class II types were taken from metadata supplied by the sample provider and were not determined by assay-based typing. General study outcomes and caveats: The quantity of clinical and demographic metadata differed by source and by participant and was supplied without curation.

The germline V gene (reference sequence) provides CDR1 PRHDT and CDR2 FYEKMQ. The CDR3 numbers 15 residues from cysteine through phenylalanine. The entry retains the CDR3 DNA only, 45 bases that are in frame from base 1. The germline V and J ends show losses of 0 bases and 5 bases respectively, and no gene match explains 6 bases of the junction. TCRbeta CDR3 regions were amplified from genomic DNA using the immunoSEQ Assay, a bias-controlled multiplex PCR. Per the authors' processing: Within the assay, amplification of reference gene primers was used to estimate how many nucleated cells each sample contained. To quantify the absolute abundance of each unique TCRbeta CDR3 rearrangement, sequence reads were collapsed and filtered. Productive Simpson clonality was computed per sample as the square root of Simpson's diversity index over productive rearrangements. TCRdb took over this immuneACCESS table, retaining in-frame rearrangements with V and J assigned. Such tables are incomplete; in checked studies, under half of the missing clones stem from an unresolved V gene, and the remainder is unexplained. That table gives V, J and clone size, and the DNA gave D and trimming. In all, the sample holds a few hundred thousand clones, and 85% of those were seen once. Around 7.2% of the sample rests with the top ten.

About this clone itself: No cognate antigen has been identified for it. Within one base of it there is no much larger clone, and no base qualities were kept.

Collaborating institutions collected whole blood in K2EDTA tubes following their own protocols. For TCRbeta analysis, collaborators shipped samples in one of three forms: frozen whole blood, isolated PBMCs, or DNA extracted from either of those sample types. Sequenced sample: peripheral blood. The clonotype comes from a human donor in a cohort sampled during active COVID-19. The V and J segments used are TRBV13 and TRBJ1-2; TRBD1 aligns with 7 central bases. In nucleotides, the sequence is TGTGCCAGCAGCTTAGGTCGCGGACAGGCTTATGGCTACACCTTC. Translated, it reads CASSLGRGQAYGYTF.